The 22 T cell receptor beta chains given below trace back to one sample, sequenced in a study of T cells in localized non-small cell lung cancer. Assay used: immunoSEQ multiplex PCR; TCRdb lists only in-frame clones, some missing. The table lists approximately 65,000 clones, 80% to 90% of them singletons. The input for sequencing was PBMCs, taken before any cancer treatment. The receptors derive from a man aged 40-75 years with stage II lung adenocarcinoma.

The V call is TRBV13, the J call TRBJ1-4, with a weak D call TRBD1 (5 bases). The V gene's germline CDR1 is PRHDT and CDR2 FYEKMQ (reference sequence). The CDR3 loop spans 16 amino acids. V gave up 0 bases and J gave up 5 bases, with 13 bases separating them. CDR3 coding DNA: TGTGCCAGCAGCTTAGGCTGGGAGGACACGAATGAAAAACTGTTTTTT. This gives the protein CASSLGWEDTNEKLFF.

The chain carries TRBV11-2 and TRBJ2-2; D is perhaps TRBD2 (5 bases). The CDR3 is 15 residues long. Germline CDR1 is SGHAT and CDR2 is FQNNGV. Trimming took 1 base from V and 2 from J, leaving 8 bases between them. In nucleotides, the CDR3 is TGTGCCAGCAGCTTAGGGACTGCAAACACCGGGGAGCTGTTTTTT. The encoded protein is CASSLGTANTGELFF.

V gene TRBV5-6 combines with J gene TRBJ2-3; 11 bases match TRBD2. Per the germline V gene, CDR1 is SGHDT and CDR2 is YYEEEE. J lost 2 bases, V lost 2 bases, and 4 bases had no gene match. The CDR3 loop spans 16 amino acids. In DNA, the CDR3 is TGTGCCAGCAGCTTAGGGACTAGCGGCCCCACAGATACGCAGTATTTT. Translated, it gives CASSLGTSGPTDTQYF.

V and J are TRBV7-8 and TRBJ1-3; no clear D gene. This CDR3 is 14 amino acids long. Germline V gene lookup returns CDR1 SGHVS and CDR2 FQNEAQ. Between the trimmed V and J ends, which lost 2 bases and 8 bases, there was a span of 13 bases. The CDR3 loop reads CASSLTLTGDTIYF. CDR3 nucleotide sequence: TGTGCCAGCAGCTTAACTCTGACCGGGGACACCATATATTTT. The full variable domain, with the rest looked up from reference TRBV7-8 and TRBJ1-3, is GAGVSQSPRYKVAKRGQDVALRCDPISGHVSLFWYQQALGQGPEFLTYFQNEAQLDKSGLPSDRFFAERPEGSVSTLKIQRTQQEDSAVYLCASSLTLTGDTIYFGEGSWLTVV.

The J gene is TRBJ2-5, the V gene TRBV19, with D perhaps matching TRBD1 (5 bases). The V and J ends lost 2 bases and 4 bases respectively, with 11 bases between them. The CDR3 is 14 amino acids. The germline gives CDR1 LNHDA, CDR2 SQIVND (reference sequence). The CDR3 loop reads CASSITGGAETQYF. The CDR3 DNA reads TGTGCCAGTAGTATAACAGGTGGGGCAGAGACCCAGTACTTC.

V gene TRBV29-1 combines with J gene TRBJ2-2, with 9 bases matching TRBD1. CDR1 SQVTM and CDR2 ANQGSEA come from the germline V gene. The CDR3 is 14 residues long. With V trimmed by 7 bases and J by 5 bases, 8 bases remained unmatched. The CDR3 DNA follows: TGCAGCGGTTCCGCGGGACAGGGAACCGGGGAGCTGTTTTTT. This gives the protein CSGSAGQGTGELFF.

The chain employs TRBV7-2 and TRBJ2-5; 7 bases line up with TRBD2. The ends lost 1 base at V and 5 bases at J; junction bases unmatched: 7. The germline gives CDR1 SGHTA, CDR2 FQGNSA. This CDR3 region has 15 residues. DNA for the CDR3: TGTGCCAGCAGCTTAGGAGGCGGGAGCTCTGAGACCCAGTACTTC. Its protein is CASSLGGGSSETQYF.

This chain joins TRBV7-9 and TRBJ1-5; D gene unclear. Germline lookup yields CDR1 SEHNR and CDR2 FQNEAQ (reference sequence). The CDR3 totals 13 residues. Trimming shortened V by 1 base and J by 6 bases, and 7 bases separated the two germline ends. CDR3 in amino acids: CASSLDEAQPQHF. CDR3 in DNA: TGTGCCAGCAGCTTAGACGAGGCTCAGCCCCAGCATTTT. Based on the CDR3 plus reference TRBV7-9 and TRBJ1-5, the full variable domain is DTGVSQNPRHKITKRGQNVTFRCDPISEHNRLYWYRQTLGQGPEFLTYFQNEAQLEKSRLLSDRFSAERPKGSFSTLEIQRTEQGDSAMYLCASSLDEAQPQHFGDGTRLSIL.

The rearrangement joins TRBV19 to TRBJ2-1, with TRBD2 matching over 10 bases. Germline assignment: CDR1 LNHDA and CDR2 SQIVND (reference sequence). The CDR3 sequence is 15 residues long. V shed 6 bases, J shed 1 base, and the junction held 3 bases outside the gene matches. This CDR3 reads CASRRTSGSYNEQFF. The DNA of the CDR3 is TGTGCCAGTAGGAGGACTAGCGGTTCCTACAATGAGCAGTTCTTC.

V gene TRBV10-3 combines with J gene TRBJ2-5, with D perhaps TRBD1 or TRBD2 (6 bases each). CDR3 length equals 15 residues. Germline values: CDR1 ENHRY, CDR2 SYGVKD. V shed 0 bases and J shed 6 bases, with 14 bases lying between them. The CDR3 here is CAISESGRGGKTQYF. CDR3 coding DNA: TGTGCCATCAGTGAGTCGGGCAGGGGCGGGAAGACCCAGTACTTC.

The chain uses TRBV29-1 and TRBJ1-1; 7 bases fit TRBD1. The ends lost 8 bases at V and 0 bases at J; junction bases unmatched: 9. The germline CDR1 and CDR2 sequences are SQVTM and ANQGSEA. The CDR3 has 14 residues. The CDR3 region has the DNA TGCAGCACCGAGGGACAGACTATGAACACTGAAGCTTTCTTT. This translates into CSTEGQTMNTEAFF.

The rearrangement joins TRBV10-3 to TRBJ2-1, with 13 bases identical to TRBD2. In germline, CDR1 is ENHRY, CDR2 SYGVKD. The V segment lost 0 bases and the J segment 2 bases; nucleotides outside the gene matches: 7. CDR3 size: 19 residues. The CDR3 is CAISESELAGGPTYNEQFF. CDR3 bases: TGTGCCATCAGTGAGTCTGAACTAGCGGGAGGGCCCACCTACAATGAGCAGTTCTTC.

The chain is built from TRBV6-6 and TRBJ1-3, with 8 nucleotides matching TRBD1. This CDR3 has 16 residues. Germline lookup yields CDR1 MNHNY and CDR2 SVGAGI (reference sequence). Trimming cost V 2 bases and J 1 base; bases outside gene matches: 4. The chain's CDR3 is CASSYKTGGSGNTIYF. Written as DNA, the CDR3 is TGTGCCAGCAGTTACAAAACAGGGGGATCTGGAAACACCATATATTTT.

This sequence joins TRBV30 and TRBJ2-2; D possibly corresponds to TRBD1 (6 bases). CDR3 length: 16 amino acids. The V gene's germline CDR1 is GTSNPN and CDR2 SVGIG (reference sequence). V lost 5 bases to trimming and J lost 4 bases, with 20 bases between them. The CDR3 DNA sequence: TGTGCCTGGGGGGGCCAGCGACGTAAGGTCACCGGGGAGCTGTTTTTT. Translated, it gives CAWGGQRRKVTGELFF.

The V and J genes are TRBV25-1 and TRBJ2-7; TRBD2 aligns across 8 bases. The CDR3 has 17 residues. Germline-derived CDR1 and CDR2 are MGHDK and SYGVNS. The trim removed 1 base at V and 1 base at J, leaving 9 bases unmatched. The CDR3 here is CASSESYGTSRSYEQYF. The CDR3 DNA sequence: TGTGCCAGCAGTGAATCCTATGGGACTAGTAGGTCCTACGAGCAGTACTTC.

This chain joins TRBV6-1 and TRBJ2-1; 7 bases line up with TRBD2. The CDR3 is made up of 15 amino acids. With 2 bases clipped from V and 7 bases from J, the junction kept 8 bases outside the gene matches. CDR1 and CDR2 (germline): MNHNS, SASEGT. CDR3 loop: CASSERKTSPNEQFF. The CDR3 DNA reads as TGTGCCAGCAGTGAACGCAAGACTAGCCCTAATGAGCAGTTCTTC.

The chain carries TRBV9 and TRBJ1-4; maybe TRBD1 (5 bases). V was shortened by 1 base and J by 0 bases, with 13 bases between the two germline ends. The CDR3 totals 17 residues. The germline CDR1 and CDR2 sequences are SGDLS and YYNGEE. In nucleotides, the CDR3 is TGTGCCAGCAGCGTAAGGGGCCTACCAACAACTAATGAAAAACTGTTTTTT. Protein product: CASSVRGLPTTNEKLFF.

The chain recombines TRBV7-9 with TRBJ2-3; TRBD1 matches at 10 bases. The V segment lost 1 base and the J segment 7 bases; nucleotides outside the gene matches: 2. Looked up from germline, CDR1 is SEHNR and CDR2 is FQNEAQ (reference sequence). The CDR3 runs 14 residues. CDR3 amino acids: CASSLGDRGNTQYF. CDR3 bases: TGTGCCAGCAGCTTAGGGGACAGGGGAAATACGCAGTATTTT.

This chain uses TRBV9 with TRBJ1-3; tentative D call: TRBD1 (5 bases). CDR3 length equals 16 residues. The V gene lost 3 bases and the J gene lost 7 bases, with 20 bases spanning the gap. Germline lookup yields CDR1 SGDLS and CDR2 YYNGEE. This chain's CDR3 is CASSASQGAGSNTIYF. Written as DNA, the CDR3 is TGTGCCAGCAGCGCCTCCCAGGGAGCTGGGTCTAACACCATATATTTT.

The chain combines TRBV6-1 with TRBJ2-3, with D perhaps TRBD1 (6 bases). This CDR3 comprises 14 residues. V was cut by 7 bases and J by 0 bases, with 11 bases left in between. From germline, CDR1 is MNHNS and CDR2 SASEGT. CDR3 nucleotides: TGTGCCAGCAACGGACAGAGGAGCACAGATACGCAGTATTTT. Its translation: CASNGQRSTDTQYF.

This chain uses TRBV6-6 with TRBJ1-2, with 7 positions matching TRBD1. V trimming: 6 bases; J trimming: 8 bases; junction bases outside the gene matches: 9. This CDR3 is 13 amino acids long. Germline V gives CDR1 MNHNY, CDR2 SVGAGI (reference sequence). CDR3 sequence reads: CASRLGQAEGYTF. CDR3 nucleotides: TGTGCCAGCAGGCTCGGACAGGCGGAGGGCTACACCTTC.

This chain uses TRBV6-1 with TRBJ1-5; possibly TRBD1 for D (6 bases). CDR3 length: 15 residues. From germline, CDR1 is MNHNS and CDR2 SASEGT. With 7 bases removed from V and 2 bases from J, the gap between germline ends came to 15 bases. CDR3 DNA sequence: TGTGCCAGCATTGTGAGGGGGAACGGCAATCAGCCCCAGCATTTT. Translated: CASIVRGNGNQPQHF.